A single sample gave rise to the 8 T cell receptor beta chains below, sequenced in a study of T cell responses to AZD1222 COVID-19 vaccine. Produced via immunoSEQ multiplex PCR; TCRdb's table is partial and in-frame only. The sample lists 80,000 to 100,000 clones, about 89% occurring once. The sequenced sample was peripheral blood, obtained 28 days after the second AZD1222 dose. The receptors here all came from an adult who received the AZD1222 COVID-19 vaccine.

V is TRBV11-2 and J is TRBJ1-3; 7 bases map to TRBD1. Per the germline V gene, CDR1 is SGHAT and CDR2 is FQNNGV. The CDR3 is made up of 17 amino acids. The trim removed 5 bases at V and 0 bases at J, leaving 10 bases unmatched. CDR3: CASSPRDRLLSGNTIYF. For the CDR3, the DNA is TGTGCCAGCAGCCCCCGGGACAGACTGCTCTCTGGAAACACCATATATTTT.

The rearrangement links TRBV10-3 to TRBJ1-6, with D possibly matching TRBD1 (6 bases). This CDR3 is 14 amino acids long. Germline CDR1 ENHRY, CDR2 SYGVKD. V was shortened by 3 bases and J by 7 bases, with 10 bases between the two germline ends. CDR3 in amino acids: CAISDRGWNSPLHF. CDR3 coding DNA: TGTGCCATCAGTGACAGGGGTTGGAATTCACCCCTCCACTTT.

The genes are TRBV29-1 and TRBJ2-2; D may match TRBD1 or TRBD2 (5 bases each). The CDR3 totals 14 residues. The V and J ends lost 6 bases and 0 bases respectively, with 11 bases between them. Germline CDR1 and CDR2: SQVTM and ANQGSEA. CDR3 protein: CSVGTPPNTGELFF. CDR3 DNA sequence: TGCAGCGTAGGGACGCCCCCGAACACCGGGGAGCTGTTTTTT.

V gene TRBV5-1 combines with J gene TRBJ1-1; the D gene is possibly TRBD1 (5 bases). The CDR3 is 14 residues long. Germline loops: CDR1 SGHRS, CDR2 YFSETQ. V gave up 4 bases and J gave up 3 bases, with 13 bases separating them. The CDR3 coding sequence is TGCGCCAGCAGCATACAGGACGGGTACACTGAAGCTTTCTTT. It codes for CASSIQDGYTEAFF. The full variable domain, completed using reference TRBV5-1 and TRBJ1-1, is KAGVTQTPRYLIKTRGQQVTLSCSPISGHRSVSWYQQTPGQGLQFLFEYFSETQRNKGNFPGRFSGRQFSNSRSEMNVSTLELGDSALYLCASSIQDGYTEAFFGQGTRLTVV.

CDR3 region: CASKLPGTEAFF. In DNA, the CDR3 is TGTGCCAGCAAATTACCAGGGACTGAAGCTTTCTTT. This chain connects TRBV12-3 or TRBV12-4 to TRBJ1-1, with D possibly matching TRBD1 (5 bases). The CDR3 has 12 residues. V shed 7 bases and J shed 5 bases, with 11 bases lying between them.

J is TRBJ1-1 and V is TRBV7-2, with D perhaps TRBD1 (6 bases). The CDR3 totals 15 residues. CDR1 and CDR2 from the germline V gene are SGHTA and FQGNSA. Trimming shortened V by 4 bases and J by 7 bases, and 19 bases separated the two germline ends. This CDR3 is CASSSTYGQGHEAFF. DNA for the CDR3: TGTGCCAGCAGCTCGACGTATGGGCAGGGGCATGAAGCTTTCTTT.

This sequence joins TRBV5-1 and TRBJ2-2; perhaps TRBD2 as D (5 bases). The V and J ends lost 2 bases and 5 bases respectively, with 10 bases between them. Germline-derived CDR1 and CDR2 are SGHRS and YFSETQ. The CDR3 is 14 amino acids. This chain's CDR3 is CASSLTSRTGELFF. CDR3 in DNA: TGCGCCAGCAGCTTAACTAGTCGGACCGGGGAGCTGTTTTTT.

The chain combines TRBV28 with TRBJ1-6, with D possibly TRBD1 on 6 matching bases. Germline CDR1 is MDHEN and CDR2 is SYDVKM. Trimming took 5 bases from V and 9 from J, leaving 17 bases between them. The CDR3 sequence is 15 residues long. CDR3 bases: TGTGCCAGCAGTCCCACGGGGGGCTCAGCTTCACCCCTCCACTTT. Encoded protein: CASSPTGGSASPLHF. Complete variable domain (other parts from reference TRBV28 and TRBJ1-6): DVKVTQSSRYLVKRTGEKVFLECVQDMDHENMFWYRQDPGLGLRLIYFSYDVKMKEKGDIPEGYSVSREKKERFSLILESASTNQTSMYLCASSPTGGSASPLHFGNGTRLTVT.